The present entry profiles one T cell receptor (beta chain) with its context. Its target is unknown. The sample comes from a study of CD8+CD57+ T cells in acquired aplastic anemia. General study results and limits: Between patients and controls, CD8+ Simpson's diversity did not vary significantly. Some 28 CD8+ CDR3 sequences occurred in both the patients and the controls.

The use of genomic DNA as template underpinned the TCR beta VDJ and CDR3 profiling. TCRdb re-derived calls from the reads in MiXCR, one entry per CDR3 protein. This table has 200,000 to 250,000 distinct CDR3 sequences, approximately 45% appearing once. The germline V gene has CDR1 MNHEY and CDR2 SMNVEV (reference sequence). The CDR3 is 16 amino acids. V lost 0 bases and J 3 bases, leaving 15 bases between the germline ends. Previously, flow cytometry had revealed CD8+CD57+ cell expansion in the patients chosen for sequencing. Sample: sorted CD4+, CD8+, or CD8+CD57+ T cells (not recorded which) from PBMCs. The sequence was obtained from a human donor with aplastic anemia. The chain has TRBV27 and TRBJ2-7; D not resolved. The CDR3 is CASSLSVSSVFYEQYF. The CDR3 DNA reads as TGTGCCAGCAGTTTATCGGTCAGCTCAGTTTTCTACGAGCAGTACTTC.